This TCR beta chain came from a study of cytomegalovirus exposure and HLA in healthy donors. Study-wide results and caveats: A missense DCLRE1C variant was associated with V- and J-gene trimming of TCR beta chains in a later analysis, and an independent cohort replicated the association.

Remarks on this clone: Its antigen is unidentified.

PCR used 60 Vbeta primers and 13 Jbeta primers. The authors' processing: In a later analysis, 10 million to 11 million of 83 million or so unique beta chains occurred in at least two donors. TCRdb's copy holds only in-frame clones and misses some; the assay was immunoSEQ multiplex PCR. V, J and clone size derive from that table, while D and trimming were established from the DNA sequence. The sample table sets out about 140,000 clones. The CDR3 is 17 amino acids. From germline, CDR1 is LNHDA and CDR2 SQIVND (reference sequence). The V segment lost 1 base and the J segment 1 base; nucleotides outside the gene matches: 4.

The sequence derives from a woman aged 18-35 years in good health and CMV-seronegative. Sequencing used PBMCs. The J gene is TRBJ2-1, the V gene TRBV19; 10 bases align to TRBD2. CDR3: CASSIGLAGVSYNEQFF. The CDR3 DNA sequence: TGTGCCAGTAGTATAGGGCTAGCGGGGGTGTCCTACAATGAGCAGTTCTTC.